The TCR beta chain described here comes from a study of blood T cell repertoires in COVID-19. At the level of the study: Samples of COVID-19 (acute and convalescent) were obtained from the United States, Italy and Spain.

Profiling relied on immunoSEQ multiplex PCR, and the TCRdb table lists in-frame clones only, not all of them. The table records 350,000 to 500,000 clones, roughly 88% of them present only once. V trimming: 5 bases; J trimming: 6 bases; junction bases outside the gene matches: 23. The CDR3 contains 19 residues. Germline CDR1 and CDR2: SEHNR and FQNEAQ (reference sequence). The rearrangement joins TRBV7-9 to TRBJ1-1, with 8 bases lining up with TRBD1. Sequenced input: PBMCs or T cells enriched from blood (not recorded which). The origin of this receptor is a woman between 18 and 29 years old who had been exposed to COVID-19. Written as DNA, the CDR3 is TGTGCCAGCAGCGAACCAAAAATAATCAGGGGGCCCGGCGGGCCTGAAGCTTTCTTT. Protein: CASSEPKIIRGPGGPEAFF.